The 9 T cell receptor beta chains presented below share a single source sample, sequenced in a study of blood T cell repertoires in COVID-19. TCRdb keeps only in-frame clones here, not all; method: immunoSEQ multiplex PCR. The data show approximately 480,000 clones, approximately 90% seen once. The material sequenced was PBMCs or T cells enriched from blood (not recorded which). The receptors here all came from a young woman who had recovered from COVID-19.

This chain's CDR3 is CASSPYSRSGGEQYF. CDR3 nucleotide sequence: TGTGCCAGCAGCCCCTACTCCCGTTCCGGCGGCGAGCAGTACTTC. V is TRBV3-1 (or the pseudogene TRBV3-2) and J is TRBJ2-7; D is unclear. Trimming removed 4 bases from V and 6 bases from J, with 19 bases in between. This CDR3 region has 15 residues. Germline CDR1 reads LGHDT; CDR2 reads YNNKEL (reference sequence).

V and J are TRBV7-2 and TRBJ2-3; D is undetermined. Germline CDR1 is SGHTA and CDR2 is FQGNSA. This CDR3 spans 14 amino acids. Trimming pared 1 base from V and 0 bases from J, leaving 5 bases between. Written as DNA, the CDR3 is TGTGCCAGCAGCTTAGTTAGAAGCACAGATACGCAGTATTTT. It encodes CASSLVRSTDTQYF. Using reference TRBV7-2 and TRBJ2-3 for the parts outside the CDR3, the full variable domain is GAGVSQSPSNKVTEKGKDVELRCDPISGHTALYWYRQSLGQGLEFLIYFQGNSAPDKSGLPSDRFSAERTGGSVSTLTIQRTQQEDSAVYLCASSLVRSTDTQYFGPGTRLTVL.

The chain carries TRBV27 and TRBJ2-7, with 10 bases that match TRBD2. V shed 5 bases and J 5 bases; nucleotides not matched to a gene: 6. From germline, CDR1 is MNHEY and CDR2 SMNVEV (reference sequence). The CDR3 has 14 residues. The CDR3 coding sequence is TGTGCCAGCAGTACGACTAGCGGGTATAACGAGCAGTACTTC. Protein product: CASSTTSGYNEQYF.

The CDR3 DNA is TGCGCCAGTACGATCGACAGGGGCAACGACGAGCAGTACTTC. This codes for CASTIDRGNDEQYF. The chain uses TRBV5-1 and TRBJ2-7, with 8 bases identical to TRBD1. The CDR3 loop spans 14 amino acids. After removal of 8 bases from V and 5 bases from J, the junction contained 12 bases not matched to a gene. Germline V gives CDR1 SGHRS, CDR2 YFSETQ.

The V and J genes are TRBV5-1 and TRBJ2-1, with 7 bases lining up with TRBD2. The CDR3 length is 16 residues. From germline, CDR1 is SGHRS and CDR2 YFSETQ. V lost 4 bases, J lost 5 bases, and 12 bases stayed unmatched. The CDR3 nucleotides are TGCGCCAGCAGCCCAAACCCCCAGCGGGGAGACAATGAGCAGTTCTTC. Protein product: CASSPNPQRGDNEQFF.

The chain combines TRBV6-5 with TRBJ2-2, with unresolved D. Germline V gives CDR1 MNHEY, CDR2 SVGAGI. CDR3 length equals 15 residues. V was clipped by 2 bases and J by 4 bases, with 11 bases between them. DNA for the CDR3: TGTGCCAGCAGTTACGTTCCCGCGGCCACCGGGGAGCTGTTTTTT. Residues: CASSYVPAATGELFF.

This clone was seen only a few times. The chain uses TRBV7-3 and TRBJ2-2; unclear D gene. V gave up 5 bases and J gave up 8 bases, with 12 bases separating them. This CDR3 has 13 residues. The germline V gene has CDR1 SGHTA and CDR2 FQGTGA. The CDR3 protein is CASSLTAGGELFF. CDR3 DNA sequence: TGTGCCAGCAGCCTCACCGCCGGGGGGGAGCTGTTTTTT.

The chain combines TRBV6-5 with TRBJ2-5, with 8 nucleotides matching TRBD2. V trimming: 7 bases; J trimming: 6 bases; junction bases outside the gene matches: 10. This CDR3 comprises 14 residues. The germline gives CDR1 MNHEY, CDR2 SVGAGI. This chain's CDR3 is CASTLTGGQKTQYF. The DNA of the CDR3 is TGTGCCAGCACCCTCACGGGGGGGCAGAAGACCCAGTACTTC.

The rearrangement uses TRBV9 and TRBJ1-6; D gene unclear. The CDR3 extends over 14 amino acids. The germline V gene has CDR1 SGDLS and CDR2 YYNGEE. V gave up 3 bases and J gave up 10 bases, with 14 bases separating them. In DNA, the CDR3 is TGTGCCAGCAGCGGAAAGGGAGAGCGCTCACCCCTCCACTTT. It encodes CASSGKGERSPLHF.